This T cell receptor (beta chain) was captured in a study of shared clonotypes between healthy human individuals. In regard to this clone: Its antigen remains unidentified.

With 1 base removed from V and 10 bases from J, the gap between germline ends came to 12 bases. This CDR3 comprises 13 residues. Germline V gene lookup returns CDR1 MGHRA and CDR2 YSYEKL. Study-wide results and caveats: Only blood was sampled, and tissue TCR repertoires likely differ from blood ones.

Data came from immunoSEQ multiplex PCR; TCRdb stores just in-frame clones and leaves some out. The table has about 320,000 clones, around 86% seen once. Material for sequencing was memory CD8+ T cells sorted from blood. Described subset: CD45RO+ cells pooled with CCR7-negative TemRA cells. The TCR was taken from a man between 18 and 35 years old in good health. The chain combines TRBV4-1 with TRBJ2-3; D is perhaps TRBD2 (5 bases). CDR3 residues: CASSQVTPSSQYF. CDR3 DNA sequence: TGCGCCAGCAGCCAAGTGACCCCTAGCTCGCAGTATTTT.